This T cell receptor beta chain appears in the sequencing data of a study of glioma-infiltrating T cells. The sample holds a few counts of this clonotype. Germline V CDR1 and CDR2: SGHTA, FQGNSA. This CDR3 is built from 15 residues. Trimming removed 5 bases at V and 2 bases at J, with 13 bases between. The iRepertoire nested amplicon-rescue multiplex PCR amplified TCR alpha and beta CDR3s from RNA. TCRdb independently ran MiXCR on the multiplex PCR reads; one entry per CDR3 protein. The data contain a few hundred thousand distinct CDR3 sequences, around 45% of them singletons. V usage is TRBV7-2 and J usage is TRBJ1-3, with D unresolved. The sample consisted of glioma tissue, nonneoplastic brain tissue, or PBMCs (not recorded which). The receptor was derived from a human donor with low-grade glioma or glioblastoma, undergoing nonglioma brain surgery, or in good health (not recorded which). The CDR3 DNA follows: TGTGCCAGCAGCCTCCTGCCGGGAGCTGGAAACACCATATATTTT. This translates into CASSLLPGAGNTIYF.